Below are 2 T cell receptor beta chains sequenced from a single sample in a study of blood T cell repertoires in COVID-19. Only in-frame clones appear in the TCRdb table, and some are missing; sequencing was by immunoSEQ multiplex PCR. The top ten clones hold 18% of a sample with about 23,000 clones, around 90% of them seen once. The sample comprised peripheral blood. The receptor set was obtained from a human donor in a cohort sampled during active COVID-19.

The chain combines TRBV27 with TRBJ2-6, with 11 bases identical to TRBD1. Germline CDR1 is MNHEY and CDR2 is SMNVEV (reference sequence). Losses at the gene ends were 3 bases for V and 0 bases for J; bases not matched to a gene: 7. This CDR3 is built from 19 residues. The CDR3 region has the DNA TGTGCCAGCAGTTTTAGGGGACAGGGGGGTTACTCTGGGGCCAACGTCCTGACTTTC. Protein: CASSFRGQGGYSGANVLTF.

The CDR3 coding sequence is TGTGCCACCAGTGCCCCAGGGGGAAACACCGGGGAGCTGTTTTTT. It yields the protein CATSAPGGNTGELFF. This chain links TRBV24-1 with TRBJ2-2; 7 bases are shared with TRBD1. Germline-derived CDR1 and CDR2 are KGHDR and SFDVKD. The trim removed 5 bases at V and 2 bases at J, leaving 4 bases unmatched. This CDR3 is 15 amino acids long.